This T cell receptor beta chain was documented in a study of cytotoxic CD8 clonotypes in ibrutinib-treated CLL. Across the study: Response sampling came at median 12 months of treatment, ranging 6 to 36 months. Regarding the study as a whole: Elevated clonality accompanied ibrutinib response, with a return toward baseline values at progression. Sustained-remission and progressing patients had unequal sampling times. Baseline clonality, above age-matched healthy donor levels, tracked circulating CD8+ T-cell counts.

V was cut by 7 bases and J by 5 bases, with 11 bases left in between. The length of the CDR3 is 12 residues. Germline V lookup: CDR1 MDHEN, CDR2 SYDVKM. The table came from immunoSEQ multiplex PCR; TCRdb's copy has only in-frame clones and leaves some out. This sample has roughly 200,000 clones; more than 70% occur once, and the top ten carry roughly an eighth. Note on this clone: Its antigen is unknown.

The chain combines TRBV28 with TRBJ2-5; either TRBD1 or TRBD2 may supply D (5 bases each). Source: PBMCs, taken after 12 months of ibrutinib treatment. This TCR came from a human donor with chronic lymphocytic leukemia. Here the CDR3 DNA reads TGTGCCAGCAAGGGGCCGGGGGAGACCCAGTACTTC. This sequence encodes CASKGPGETQYF.